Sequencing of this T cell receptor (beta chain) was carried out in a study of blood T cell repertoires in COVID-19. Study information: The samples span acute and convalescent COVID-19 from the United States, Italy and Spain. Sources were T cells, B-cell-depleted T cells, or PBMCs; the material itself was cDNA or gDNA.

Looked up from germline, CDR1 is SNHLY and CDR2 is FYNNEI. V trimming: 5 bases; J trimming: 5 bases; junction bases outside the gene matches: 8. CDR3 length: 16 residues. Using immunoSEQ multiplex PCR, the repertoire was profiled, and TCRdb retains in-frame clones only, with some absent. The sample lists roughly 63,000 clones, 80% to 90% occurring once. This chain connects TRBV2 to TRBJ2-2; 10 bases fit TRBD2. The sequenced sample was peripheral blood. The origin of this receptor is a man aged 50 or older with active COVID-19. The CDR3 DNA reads TGTGCCAGCAGTCCATCGAGCGGGGGGGCAACCGGGGAGCTGTTTTTT. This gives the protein CASSPSSGGATGELFF.